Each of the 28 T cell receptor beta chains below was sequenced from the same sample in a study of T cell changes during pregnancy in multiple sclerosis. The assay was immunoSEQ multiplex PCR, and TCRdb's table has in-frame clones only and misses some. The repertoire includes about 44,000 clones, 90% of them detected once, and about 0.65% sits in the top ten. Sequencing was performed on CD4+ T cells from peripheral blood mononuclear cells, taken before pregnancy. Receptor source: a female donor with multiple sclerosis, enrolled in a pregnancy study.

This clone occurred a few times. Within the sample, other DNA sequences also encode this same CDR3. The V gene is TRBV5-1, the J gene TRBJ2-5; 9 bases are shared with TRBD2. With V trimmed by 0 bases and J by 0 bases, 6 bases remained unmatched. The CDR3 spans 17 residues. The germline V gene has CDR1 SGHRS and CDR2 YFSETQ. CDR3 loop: CASSLGLAVGYQETQYF. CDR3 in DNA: TGCGCCAGCAGCTTGGGACTAGCGGTGGGGTACCAAGAGACCCAGTACTTC. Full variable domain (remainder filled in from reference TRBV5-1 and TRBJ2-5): KAGVTQTPRYLIKTRGQQVTLSCSPISGHRSVSWYQQTPGQGLQFLFEYFSETQRNKGNFPGRFSGRQFSNSRSEMNVSTLELGDSALYLCASSLGLAVGYQETQYFGPGTRLLVL.

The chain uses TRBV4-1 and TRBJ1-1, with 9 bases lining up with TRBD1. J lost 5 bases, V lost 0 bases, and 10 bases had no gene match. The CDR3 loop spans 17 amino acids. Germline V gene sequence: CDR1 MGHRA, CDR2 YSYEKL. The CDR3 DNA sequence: TGCGCCAGCAGCCAAGACCCGACAGGGGGGAGTAAAACTGAAGCTTTCTTT. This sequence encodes CASSQDPTGGSKTEAFF.

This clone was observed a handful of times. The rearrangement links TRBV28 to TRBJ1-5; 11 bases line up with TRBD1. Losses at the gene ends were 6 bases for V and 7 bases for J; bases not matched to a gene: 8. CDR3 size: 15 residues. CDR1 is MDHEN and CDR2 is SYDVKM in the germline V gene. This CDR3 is CASRYRDRGGQPQHF. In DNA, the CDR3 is TGTGCCAGCAGATACCGGGACAGGGGGGGGCAGCCCCAGCATTTT.

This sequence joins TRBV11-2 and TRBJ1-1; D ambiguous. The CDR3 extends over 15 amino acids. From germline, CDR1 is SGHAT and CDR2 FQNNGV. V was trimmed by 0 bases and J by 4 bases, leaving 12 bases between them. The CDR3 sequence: CASSLDPGSGTEAFF. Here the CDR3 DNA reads TGTGCCAGCAGCTTAGACCCCGGGTCGGGCACTGAAGCTTTCTTT.

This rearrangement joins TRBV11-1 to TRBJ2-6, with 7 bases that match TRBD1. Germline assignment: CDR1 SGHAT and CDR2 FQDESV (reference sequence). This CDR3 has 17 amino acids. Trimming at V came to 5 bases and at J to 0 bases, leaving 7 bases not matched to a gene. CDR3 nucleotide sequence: TGTGCCAGCAGCCCCGGGACAGAACACTCTGGGGCCAACGTCCTGACTTTC. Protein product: CASSPGTEHSGANVLTF.

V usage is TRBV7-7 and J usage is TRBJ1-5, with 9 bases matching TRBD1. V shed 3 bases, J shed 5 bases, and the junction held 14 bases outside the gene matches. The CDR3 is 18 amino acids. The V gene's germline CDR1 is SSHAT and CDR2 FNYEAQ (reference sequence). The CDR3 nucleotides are TGTGCCAGCAGCTTCCCAGCCACCGGACAGGGGAAAGATCAGCCCCAGCATTTT. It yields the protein CASSFPATGQGKDQPQHF. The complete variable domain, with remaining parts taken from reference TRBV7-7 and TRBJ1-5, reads GAGVSQSPRYKVTKRGQDVTLRCDPISSHATLYWYQQALGQGPEFLTYFNYEAQPDKSGLPSDRFSAERPEGSISTLTIQRTEQRDSAMYRCASSFPATGQGKDQPQHFGDGTRLSIL.

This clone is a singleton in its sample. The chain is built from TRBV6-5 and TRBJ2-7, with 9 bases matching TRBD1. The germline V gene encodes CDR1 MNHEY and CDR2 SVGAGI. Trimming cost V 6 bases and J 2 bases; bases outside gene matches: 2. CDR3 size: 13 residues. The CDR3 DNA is TGTGCCAGCAGACGACAGGGGGCCTACGAGCAGTACTTC. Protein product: CASRRQGAYEQYF.

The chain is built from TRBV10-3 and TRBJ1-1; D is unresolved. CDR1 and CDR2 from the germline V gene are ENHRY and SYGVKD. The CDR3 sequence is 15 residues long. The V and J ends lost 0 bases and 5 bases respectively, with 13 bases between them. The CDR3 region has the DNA TGTGCCATCAGTGAGTCGTGGGGAGGCGGAACTGAAGCTTTCTTT. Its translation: CAISESWGGGTEAFF.

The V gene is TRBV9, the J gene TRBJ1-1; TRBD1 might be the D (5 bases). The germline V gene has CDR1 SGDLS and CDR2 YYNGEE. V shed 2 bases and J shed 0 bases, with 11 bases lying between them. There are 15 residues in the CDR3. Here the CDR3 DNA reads TGTGCCAGCAGCGTGGGGGGGTTGATGAACACTGAAGCTTTCTTT. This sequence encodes CASSVGGLMNTEAFF. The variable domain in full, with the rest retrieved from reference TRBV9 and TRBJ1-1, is DSGVTQTPKHLITATGQRVTLRCSPRSGDLSVYWYQQSLDQGLQFLIQYYNGEERAKGNILERFSAQQFPDLHSELNLSSLELGDSALYFCASSVGGLMNTEAFFGQGTRLTVV.

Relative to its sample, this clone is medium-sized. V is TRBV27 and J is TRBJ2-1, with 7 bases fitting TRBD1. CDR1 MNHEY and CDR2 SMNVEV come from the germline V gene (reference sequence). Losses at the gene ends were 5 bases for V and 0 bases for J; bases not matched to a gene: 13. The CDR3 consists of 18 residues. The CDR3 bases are TGTGCCAGCAGTATGAGCAGGGGCTACAGGGGCTCCTACAATGAGCAGTTCTTC. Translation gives CASSMSRGYRGSYNEQFF.

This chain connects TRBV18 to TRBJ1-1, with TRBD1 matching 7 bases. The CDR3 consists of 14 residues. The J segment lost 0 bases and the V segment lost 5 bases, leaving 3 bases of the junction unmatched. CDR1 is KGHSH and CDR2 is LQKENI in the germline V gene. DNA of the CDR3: TGTGCCAGCTCAACGACAGGGATGAACACTGAAGCTTTCTTT. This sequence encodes CASSTTGMNTEAFF.

The CDR3 is CASSPSGTGSEAFF. The CDR3, as DNA: TGTGCCAGCAGTCCTTCCGGGACAGGGTCTGAAGCTTTCTTT. V is TRBV6-1 and J is TRBJ1-1; 9 nucleotides match TRBD1. CDR1 is MNHNS, CDR2 SASEGT, per germline. This CDR3 spans 14 amino acids. After removal of 5 bases from V and 6 bases from J, the junction contained 7 bases not matched to a gene.

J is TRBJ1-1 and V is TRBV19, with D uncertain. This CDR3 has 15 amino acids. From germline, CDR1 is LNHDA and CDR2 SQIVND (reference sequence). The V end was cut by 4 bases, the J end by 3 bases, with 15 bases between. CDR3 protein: CASSTSGRQYTEAFF. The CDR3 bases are TGTGCCAGTAGTACGTCTGGTAGACAATACACTGAAGCTTTCTTT.

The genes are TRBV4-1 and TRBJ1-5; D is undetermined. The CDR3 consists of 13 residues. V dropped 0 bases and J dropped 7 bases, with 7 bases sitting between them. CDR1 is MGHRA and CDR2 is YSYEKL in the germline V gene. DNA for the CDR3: TGCGCCAGCAGCCAAGACGAGGGACAGCCCCAGCATTTT. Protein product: CASSQDEGQPQHF.

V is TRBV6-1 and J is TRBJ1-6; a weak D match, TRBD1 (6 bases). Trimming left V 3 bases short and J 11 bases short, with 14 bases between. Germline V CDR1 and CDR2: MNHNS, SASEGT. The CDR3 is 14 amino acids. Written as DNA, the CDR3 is TGTGCCAGCAGTGAGGAAGGGGGAATTACACCCCTCCACTTT. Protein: CASSEEGGITPLHF.

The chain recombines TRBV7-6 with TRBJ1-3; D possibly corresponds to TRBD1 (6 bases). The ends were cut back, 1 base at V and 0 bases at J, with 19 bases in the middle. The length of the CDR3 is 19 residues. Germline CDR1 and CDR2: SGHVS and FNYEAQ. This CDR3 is CASSLEVMGQTRSGNTIYF. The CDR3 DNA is TGTGCCAGCAGCTTAGAGGTAATGGGACAAACGCGCTCTGGAAACACCATATATTTT.

DNA of the CDR3: TGTGCCAGCAGTTATGGGGCAGGGGGCCTTAGCAATCAGCCCCAGCATTTT. Translation: CASSYGAGGLSNQPQHF. This chain links TRBV28 with TRBJ1-5, with 8 bases that match TRBD1. J was trimmed by 0 bases and V by 4 bases; bases with no gene match: 8. The V gene's germline CDR1 is MDHEN and CDR2 SYDVKM. This CDR3 region has 17 residues.

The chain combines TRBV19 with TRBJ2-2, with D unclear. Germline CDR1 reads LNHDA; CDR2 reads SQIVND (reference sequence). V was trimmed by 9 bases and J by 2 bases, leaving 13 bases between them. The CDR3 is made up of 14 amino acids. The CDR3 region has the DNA TGTGCCAGCGCTCAGGAAGTTAACACCGGGGAGCTGTTTTTT. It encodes CASAQEVNTGELFF.

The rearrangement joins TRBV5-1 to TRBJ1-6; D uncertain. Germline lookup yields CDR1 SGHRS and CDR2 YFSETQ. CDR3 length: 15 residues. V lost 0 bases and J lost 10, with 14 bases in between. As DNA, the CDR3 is TGCGCCAGCAGCTTGGCTGGCGGGCTCCGGTCACCCCTCCACTTT. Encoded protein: CASSLAGGLRSPLHF.

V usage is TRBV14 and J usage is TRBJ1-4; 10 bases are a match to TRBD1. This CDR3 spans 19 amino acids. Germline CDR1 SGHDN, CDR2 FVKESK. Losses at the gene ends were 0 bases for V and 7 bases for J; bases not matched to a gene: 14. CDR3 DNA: TGTGCCAGCAGCCAAGATCTGACCCCGGTTGGGACAGGGGCTGAAAAACTGTTTTTT. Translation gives CASSQDLTPVGTGAEKLFF.

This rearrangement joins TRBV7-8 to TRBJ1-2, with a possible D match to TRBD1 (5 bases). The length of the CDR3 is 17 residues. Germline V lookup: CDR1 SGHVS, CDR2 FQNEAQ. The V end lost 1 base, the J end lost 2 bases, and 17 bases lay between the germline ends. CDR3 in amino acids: CASSLVVVGTKNYGYTF. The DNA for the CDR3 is TGTGCCAGCAGCTTAGTAGTTGTGGGGACTAAAAACTATGGCTACACCTTC.

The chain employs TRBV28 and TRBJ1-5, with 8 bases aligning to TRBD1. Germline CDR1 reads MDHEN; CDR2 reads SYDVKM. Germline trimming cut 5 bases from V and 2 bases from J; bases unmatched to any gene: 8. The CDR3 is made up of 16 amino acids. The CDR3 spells CASSPLQGDGNQPQHF. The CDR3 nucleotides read TGTGCCAGCAGTCCATTACAGGGGGACGGCAATCAGCCCCAGCATTTT.

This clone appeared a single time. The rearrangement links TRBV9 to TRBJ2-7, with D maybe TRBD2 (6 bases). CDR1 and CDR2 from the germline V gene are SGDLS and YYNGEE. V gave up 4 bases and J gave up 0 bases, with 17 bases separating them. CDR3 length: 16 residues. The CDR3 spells CASSPIPAGYSYEQYF. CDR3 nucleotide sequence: TGTGCCAGCAGCCCAATCCCGGCGGGGTACTCCTACGAGCAGTACTTC.

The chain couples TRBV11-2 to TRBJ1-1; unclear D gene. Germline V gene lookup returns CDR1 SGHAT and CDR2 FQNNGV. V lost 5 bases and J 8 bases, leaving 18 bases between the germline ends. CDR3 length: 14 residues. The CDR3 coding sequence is TGTGCCAGCAGCCAAACCCGGGGTGAGGGCGAAGCTTTCTTT. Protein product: CASSQTRGEGEAFF.

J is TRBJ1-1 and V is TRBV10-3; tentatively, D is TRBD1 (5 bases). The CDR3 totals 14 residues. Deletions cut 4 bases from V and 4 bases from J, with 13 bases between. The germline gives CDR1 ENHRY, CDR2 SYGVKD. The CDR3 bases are TGTGCCATCAGTGCCGCCTCGGGGGGCACTGAAGCTTTCTTT. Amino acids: CAISAASGGTEAFF.

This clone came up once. The CDR3 protein is CASSPAGARSYEQYF. CDR3 sequence (DNA): TGCGCCAGCAGCCCGGCGGGAGCTAGATCCTACGAGCAGTACTTC. The chain has TRBV5-1 and TRBJ2-7, with 7 bases aligning to TRBD2. The germline CDR1 and CDR2 sequences are SGHRS and YFSETQ. This CDR3 comprises 15 residues. V dropped 4 bases and J dropped 1; count of bases not matched to a gene: 8.

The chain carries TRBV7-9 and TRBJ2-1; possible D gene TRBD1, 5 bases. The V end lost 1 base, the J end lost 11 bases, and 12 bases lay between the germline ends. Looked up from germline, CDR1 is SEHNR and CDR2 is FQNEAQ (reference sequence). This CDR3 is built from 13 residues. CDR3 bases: TGTGCCAGCAGCTTAGGCCCCAGGGATCAGCAGTTCTTC. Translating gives CASSLGPRDQQFF. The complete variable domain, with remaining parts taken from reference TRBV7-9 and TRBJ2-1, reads DTGVSQNPRHKITKRGQNVTFRCDPISEHNRLYWYRQTLGQGPEFLTYFQNEAQLEKSRLLSDRFSAERPKGSFSTLEIQRTEQGDSAMYLCASSLGPRDQQFFGPGTRLTVL.

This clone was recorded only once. CDR3 amino acids: CASSLTPSGTGADTQYF. The CDR3 bases are TGTGCCAGCAGCTTAACCCCTAGCGGGACTGGAGCAGATACGCAGTATTTT. This chain connects TRBV7-3 to TRBJ2-3, with 9 bases that match TRBD2. In germline, CDR1 is SGHTA, CDR2 FQGTGA. The CDR3 runs to 17 residues. V shed 0 bases and J 4 bases; nucleotides not matched to a gene: 8.